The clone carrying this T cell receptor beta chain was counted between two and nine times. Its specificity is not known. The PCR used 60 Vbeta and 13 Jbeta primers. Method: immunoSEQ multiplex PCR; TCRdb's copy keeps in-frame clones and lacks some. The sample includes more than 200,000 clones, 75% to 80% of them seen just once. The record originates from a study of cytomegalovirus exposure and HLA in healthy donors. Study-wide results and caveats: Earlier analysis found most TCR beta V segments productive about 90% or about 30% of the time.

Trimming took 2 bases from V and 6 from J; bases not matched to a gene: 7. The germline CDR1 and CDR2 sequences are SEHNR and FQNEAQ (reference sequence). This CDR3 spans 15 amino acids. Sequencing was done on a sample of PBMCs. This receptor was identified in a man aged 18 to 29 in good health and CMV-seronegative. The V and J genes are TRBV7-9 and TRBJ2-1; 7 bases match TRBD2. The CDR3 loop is CASSLMAGASNEQFF. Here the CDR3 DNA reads TGTGCCAGCAGCTTAATGGCGGGAGCATCCAATGAGCAGTTCTTC.